This T cell receptor (beta chain) was identified during a study of shared clonotypes between healthy human individuals. Remarks on this clone: Its target is not known.

Generated by immunoSEQ multiplex PCR, the TCRdb table keeps only in-frame clones and is missing some. The sample has 2.5 million or so clones; over 85% are singletons. Study-wide results and caveats: An expected dependence of interdonor clonotype sharing on sequencing depth was noted. Sample collection involved blood only; tissue repertoires are likely different. Generation probabilities of non-shared clonotypes were lower (relative to those shared by all four donors).

The CDR3 length is 14 residues. Per the germline V gene, CDR1 is LNHDA and CDR2 is SQIVND (reference sequence). V shed 7 bases, J shed 4 bases, and the junction held 2 bases outside the gene matches. This clonotype originated in a young man in good health. The sample taken for sequencing was naive CD4+ T cells sorted from blood. Subset meaning: CD45RA+ positively selected. This chain connects TRBV19 to TRBJ2-1, with 12 bases aligning to TRBD2. Here the CDR3 reads CASKLAGGYNEQFF. The DNA for the CDR3 is TGTGCCAGTAAGCTAGCGGGGGGGTACAATGAGCAGTTCTTC. Together with reference TRBV19 and TRBJ2-1, the CDR3 gives the full variable domain: DGGITQSPKYLFRKEGQNVTLSCEQNLNHDAMYWYRQDPGQGLRLIYYSQIVNDFQKGDIAEGYSVSREKKESFPLTVTSAQKNPTAFYLCASKLAGGYNEQFFGPGTRLTVL.